The 11 T cell receptor beta chains listed next were all sequenced from one sample in a study of cytomegalovirus exposure and HLA in healthy donors. PCR involved 60 Vbeta and 13 Jbeta primers. Produced via immunoSEQ multiplex PCR; TCRdb's table is partial and in-frame only. The sample contains 65,000 to 85,000 clones, 77% of which appear only once. The sample consisted of PBMCs. Every receptor here comes from a man between 50 and 59 years old in good health and CMV-seropositive.

The chain is built from TRBV7-2 and TRBJ1-1; D unresolved. The CDR3 length is 14 residues. Germline assignment: CDR1 SGHTA and CDR2 FQGNSA. V was cut by 1 base and J by 5 bases, with 11 bases left in between. CDR3 sequence reads: CASSLEGRGTEAFF. CDR3 DNA: TGTGCCAGCAGCTTAGAGGGCAGAGGGACTGAAGCTTTCTTT.

Regarding this clone: The junction does not match germline at one end; this may be a read error. The chain links TRBV7-9 to TRBJ2-6, with D possibly being TRBD1 (5 bases). There are 15 residues in the CDR3. Germline loops: CDR1 SEHNR, CDR2 FQNEAQ (reference sequence). CDR3 region: CASSLGVSGANGLTF. The CDR3 bases are TGTGCCAGCAGCTTAGGGGTCTCTGGGGCCAACGGCCTGACTTTC.

The chain joins TRBV5-5 to TRBJ2-7, with 11 bases matching TRBD2. The CDR3 is 18 residues long. V trimming: 4 bases; J trimming: 0 bases; junction bases outside the gene matches: 12. Germline CDR1 is SGHKS and CDR2 is YYEKEE (reference sequence). CDR3 DNA: TGTGCCAGCAGCCGAAGCGGGACTAGCGGAGCAAACTCCTACGAGCAGTACTTC. Encoded protein: CASSRSGTSGANSYEQYF.

The sample holds a few counts of this clone. V gene TRBV7-2 combines with J gene TRBJ1-1, with TRBD1 matching over 7 bases. Trimming took 5 bases from V and 1 from J; bases not matched to a gene: 7. The CDR3 totals 15 residues. Per germline, CDR1 SGHTA and CDR2 FQGNSA. CDR3 loop: CASSQRTGANTEAFF. CDR3 sequence (DNA): TGTGCCAGCAGCCAAAGGACAGGAGCGAACACTGAAGCTTTCTTT.

In DNA form, the CDR3 reads TGCGCCAGCAGCCTCTCACAACAGGGGGGAGGTGGCGAGCAGTACTTC. It yields the protein CASSLSQQGGGGEQYF. The V call is TRBV5-1, the J call TRBJ2-5; 8 bases map to TRBD1. The J call may be in error: the DNA end matches TRBJ2-7 better. This CDR3 is built from 16 residues. Germline CDR1 is SGHRS and CDR2 is YFSETQ.

The chain is built from TRBV18 and TRBJ2-4, with D maybe TRBD2 (5 bases). Germline lookup yields CDR1 KGHSH and CDR2 LQKENI. V was shortened by 6 bases and J by 8 bases, with 17 bases between the two germline ends. CDR3 length equals 14 residues. The CDR3 reads CASSLTVARDIQYF. CDR3 DNA: TGTGCCAGCTCGCTAACCGTAGCGCGGGACATTCAGTACTTC.

The chain recombines TRBV18 with TRBJ2-1; 13 positions agree with TRBD2. Per germline, CDR1 KGHSH and CDR2 LQKENI. J gave up 5 bases and V 0 bases, and 4 bases lay outside the gene matches. This CDR3 region has 17 residues. CDR3 protein: CASSPPGGTSGDNEQFF. The CDR3, as DNA: TGTGCCAGCTCACCACCAGGGGGGACTAGCGGGGACAATGAGCAGTTCTTC.

CDR3 sequence reads: CASSSDSHYEQYF. The CDR3 DNA reads TGTGCCAGCAGCTCGGACAGCCACTACGAGCAGTACTTC. This chain uses TRBV7-9 with TRBJ2-7; D possibly corresponds to TRBD1 (6 bases). Germline assignment: CDR1 SEHNR and CDR2 FQNEAQ (reference sequence). This CDR3 is 13 amino acids long. V was cut by 4 bases and J by 3 bases, with 10 bases left in between.

The chain joins TRBV7-2 to TRBJ2-3; weak D call: TRBD2 (5 bases). Looked up from germline, CDR1 is SGHTA and CDR2 is FQGNSA. The CDR3 sequence is 15 residues long. Trimming left V 0 bases short and J 2 bases short, with 9 bases between. CDR3 sequence: CASSLAAVNTDTQYF. As DNA, the CDR3 is TGTGCCAGCAGCTTAGCAGCGGTAAACACAGATACGCAGTATTTT. Looking up the rest from reference TRBV7-2 and TRBJ2-3 gives the full variable domain: GAGVSQSPSNKVTEKGKDVELRCDPISGHTALYWYRQSLGQGLEFLIYFQGNSAPDKSGLPSDRFSAERTGGSVSTLTIQRTQQEDSAVYLCASSLAAVNTDTQYFGPGTRLTVL.

In its sample, this clone was seen a few times. The chain recombines TRBV9 with TRBJ1-2, with a tentative D call TRBD1 (6 bases). The V end was cut by 2 bases, the J end by 4 bases, with 15 bases between. The CDR3 sequence is 15 residues long. Germline CDR1 and CDR2: SGDLS and YYNGEE. The CDR3 DNA reads as TGTGCCAGCAGCGTTTCAACCGCCAGGGGCTATGGCTACACCTTC. Amino acid sequence: CASSVSTARGYGYTF.

This rearrangement joins TRBV18 to TRBJ2-5; 7 bases fit TRBD2. V shed 5 bases and J 5 bases; nucleotides not matched to a gene: 5. In germline, CDR1 is KGHSH, CDR2 LQKENI. The CDR3 covers 13 residues. CDR3 nucleotide sequence: TGTGCCAGCTCAACTGGACTAGGGGAGACCCAGTACTTC. Translating gives CASSTGLGETQYF.